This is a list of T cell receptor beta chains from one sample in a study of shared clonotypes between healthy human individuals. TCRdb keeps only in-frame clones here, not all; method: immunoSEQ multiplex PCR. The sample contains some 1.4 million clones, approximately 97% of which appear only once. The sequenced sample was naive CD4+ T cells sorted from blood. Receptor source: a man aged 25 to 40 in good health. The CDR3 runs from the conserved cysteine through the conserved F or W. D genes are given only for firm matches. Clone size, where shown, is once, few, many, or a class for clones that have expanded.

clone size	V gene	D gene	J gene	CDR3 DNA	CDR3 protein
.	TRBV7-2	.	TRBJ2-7	TGTGCCAGCAGCGGCACTAGGTTTGACTACGAGCAGTACTTC	CASSGTRFDYEQYF
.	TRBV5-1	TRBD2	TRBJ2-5	TGCGCCAGCGCACTAGCGGCAACTGTGACGGAGACCCAGTACTTC	CASALAATVTETQYF
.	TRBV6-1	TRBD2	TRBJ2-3	TGTGCCAGCGGGACTAGCGGGACAGATACGCAGTATTTT	CASGTSGTDTQYF
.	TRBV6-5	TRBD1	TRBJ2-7	TGTGCCAGCCCCTCCGACAGGGGGATCCACGAGCAGTACTTC	CASPSDRGIHEQYF
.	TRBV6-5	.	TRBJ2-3	TGTGCCAGCAGTTACTCTCGAAAAGAAGCTGGGCCTACGCAGTATTTT	CASSYSRKEAGPTQYF
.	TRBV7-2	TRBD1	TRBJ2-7	TGTGCCAGCAGCAAAAACAGGGGTCCCTACGAGCAGTACTTC	CASSKNRGPYEQYF
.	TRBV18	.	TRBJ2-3	TGTGCCAGCTCACCCCTGGGGGGTGGGGCTAGCACAGATACGCAGTATTTT	CASSPLGGGASTDTQYF
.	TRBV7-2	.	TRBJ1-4	TGTGCCAGCAGCTTAATGAGGGGGGGAACTAATGAAAAACTGTTTTTT	CASSLMRGGTNEKLFF
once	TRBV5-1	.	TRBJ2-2	TGCGCCAGCAGCCTGGGACGGCACACCGGGGAGCTGTTTTTT	CASSLGRHTGELFF
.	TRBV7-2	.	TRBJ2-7	TGTGCCAGCAGCTTAGAGGCTAGCTCCTTCTCCTACGAGCAGTACTTC	CASSLEASSFSYEQYF
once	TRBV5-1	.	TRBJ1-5	TGCGCCAGCAGCTCCGGGGTTAGCAATCAGCCCCAGCATTTT	CASSSGVSNQPQHF
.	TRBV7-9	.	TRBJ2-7	TGTGCCAGCAGCTTGGATCAGGGCTACGAGCAGTACTTC	CASSLDQGYEQYF
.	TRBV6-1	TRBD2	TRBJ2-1	TGTGCCAGCAGGACTAGCGGAGCCGCTTACAATGAGCAGTTCTTC	CASRTSGAAYNEQFF
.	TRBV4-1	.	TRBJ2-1	TGCGCCAGCAGCCAAGGCCCCGGGTTGCCCTTAAATGAGCAGTTCTTC	CASSQGPGLPLNEQFF
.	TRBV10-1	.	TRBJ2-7	TGCGCCAGCAGTGATATGGGGACCCCGACCTACGAGCAGTACTTC	CASSDMGTPTYEQYF
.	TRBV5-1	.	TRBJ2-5	TGCACCAGCAGCTTTTGGAAAAGAAACGAAGAGACCCAGTACTTC	CTSSFWKRNEETQYF
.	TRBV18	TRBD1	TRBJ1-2	TGTGCCAGCTCACCGCGGGACAGAGCTAACTATGGCTACACCTTC	CASSPRDRANYGYTF
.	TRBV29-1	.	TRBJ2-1	TGCAGCGTTGAACTTTACAATGAGCAGTTCTTC	CSVELYNEQFF
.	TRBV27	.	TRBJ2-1	TGTGCCAGCAGTTTATCGCGTAAGGGGAATGAGCAGTTCTTC	CASSLSRKGNEQFF
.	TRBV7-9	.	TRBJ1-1	TGTGCCAGCAGCCAACAGTATGAAGCTTTCTTT	CASSQQYEAFF
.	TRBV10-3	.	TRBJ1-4	TGTGCCATCAGTGGGACAGTAGATGAAAAACTGTTTTTT	CAISGTVDEKLFF
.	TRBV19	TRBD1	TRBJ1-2	TGTGCCAGTAGTATGACAGGGCCCTATGGCTACACCTTC	CASSMTGPYGYTF
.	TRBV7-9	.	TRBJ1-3	TGTGCCAGCAGCTCCCCTGACGGTTCTGGAAACACCATATATTTT	CASSSPDGSGNTIYF
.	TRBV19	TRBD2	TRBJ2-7	TGTGCCAGTAGTAACGCCGGGACTATTGTTTACGAGCAGTACTTC	CASSNAGTIVYEQYF
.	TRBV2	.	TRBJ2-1	TGTGCCAGCAATAGGGACGGCTCCTACAATGAGCAGTTCTTC	CASNRDGSYNEQFF
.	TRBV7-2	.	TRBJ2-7	TGTGCCAGCAGCTTAAGCGGCTCCTACGAGCAGTACTTC	CASSLSGSYEQYF
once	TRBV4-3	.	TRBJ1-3	TGCGCCAGCAGCCAAGTATTTTGGCAGAGCGGAAACACCATATATTTT	CASSQVFWQSGNTIYF
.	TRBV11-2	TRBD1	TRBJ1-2	TGTGCCAGCAGCTTCCCGGGACAGGGGGTCGGTGGCTACACCTTC	CASSFPGQGVGGYTF
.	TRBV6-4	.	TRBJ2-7	TGTGCCAGCAGTGAAATGCTCTCAGGCGGGCGAACCCCCTACGAGCAGTACTTC	CASSEMLSGGRTPYEQYF
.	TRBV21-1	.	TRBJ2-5	TGTGCCAGCAGCAAAGACGGCAGATCTCACCCAGAGACCCAGTACTTC	CASSKDGRSHPETQYF
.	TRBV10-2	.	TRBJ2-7	TGCGCCAGCAGTAGCGGACCCTACGAGCAGTACTTC	CASSSGPYEQYF
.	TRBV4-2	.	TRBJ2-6	TGTGCCAGCAGAGAAGACAGGAACTCTGGGGCCAACGTCCTGACTTTC	CASREDRNSGANVLTF
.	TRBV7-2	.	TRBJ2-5	TGTGCCAGCAGCCCGCCTAGAGGGTTTGAGACCCAGTACTTC	CASSPPRGFETQYF
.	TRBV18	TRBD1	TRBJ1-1	TGTGCCAGCTCACGAATACAGGGGGGGAGTATCGTCGCTGAAGCTTTCTTT	CASSRIQGGSIVAEAFF
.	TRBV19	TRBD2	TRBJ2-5	TGTGCCAGTAGTATGTCCCCCCCCGCCGGGACTAGCGGGAGGTCTAGGGAGACCCAGTACTTC	CASSMSPPAGTSGRSRETQYF
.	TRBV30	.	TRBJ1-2	TGTGCCTCACAAATTTTGACAGGCTGGTATGGCTACACCTTC	CASQILTGWYGYTF
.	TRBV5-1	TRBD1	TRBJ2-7	TGCGCCAGCAGCCTCAAGGGACAGGCTCACTACGAGCAGTACTTC	CASSLKGQAHYEQYF
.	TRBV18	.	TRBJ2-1	TGTGCCAGCTCACCCACTTTTCGGGACGGTGAGCAGTTCTTC	CASSPTFRDGEQFF
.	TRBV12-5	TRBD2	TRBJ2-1	TGTGCTAGTGGTTTGGTACTGGCTAGCGGGAGTAAATGGGAACAGTTCTTC	CASGLVLASGSKWEQFF
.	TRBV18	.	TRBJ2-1	TGTGCCAGCTCGGGGCTTACCAATGAGCAGTTCTTC	CASSGLTNEQFF
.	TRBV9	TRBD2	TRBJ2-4	TGTGCCAGCAGCGTAGAGGGGGGAAGGACTAGCGGGAGGAAGGCCAAAAACATTCAGTACTTC	CASSVEGGRTSGRKAKNIQYF
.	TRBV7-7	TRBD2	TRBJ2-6	TGTGCTAGCAGCCCCATACCGCGCGGGAGCTCTGGGGCCAACGTCCTGACTTTC	CASSPIPRGSSGANVLTF
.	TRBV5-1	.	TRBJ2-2	TGCGCCAGCAGCTTCTGGGGCGGCGGGGAGCTGTTTTTT	CASSFWGGGELFF
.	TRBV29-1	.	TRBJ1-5	TGCAGCGTTGTCTGGGGGGCCAATCAGCCCCAGCATTTT	CSVVWGANQPQHF
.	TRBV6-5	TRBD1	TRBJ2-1	TGTGCCAGCAGCCCGACAGGGGGGTCCTACAATGAGCAGTTCTTC	CASSPTGGSYNEQFF
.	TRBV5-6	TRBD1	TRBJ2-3	TGTGCCAGCAGCTTTGACAGGGGCCAGACAGATACGCAGTATTTT	CASSFDRGQTDTQYF
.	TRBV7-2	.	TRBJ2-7	TGTGCCAGCAGCTTAGAAACGTCGGGACTGAGCTCCTACGAGCAGTACTTC	CASSLETSGLSSYEQYF
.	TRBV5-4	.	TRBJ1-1	TGTGCCAGCAGCTTGGGGTACGGGGGCACTGAAGCTTTCTTT	CASSLGYGGTEAFF
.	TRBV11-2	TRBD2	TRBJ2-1	TGTGCCAGCAGCCCGGGACTAGCACTCAATGAGCAGTTCTTC	CASSPGLALNEQFF